Below are 21 T cell receptor beta chains sequenced from a single sample in a study of T cell repertoires in cytomegalovirus infection (dated by TCRdb to the late 2010s). Antigens of these TCRs are unknown. What this sample's treatment or condition label stands for: in vitro stimulation with specific CMV peptide epitopes to enrich CMV-specific T cells. Sequencing took place on an Illumina HiSeq 1500. TCRdb reprocessed the public reads (quality trimming at Q25 with fastp, clone calling with MiXCR) and kept in-frame beta chains. Each CDR3 protein appears once, grouped with its most common genes and DNA. The sample records about 920,000 distinct CDR3 sequences, around a third of which are singletons. The ten largest clonotypes hold around 15% of the sample. This material consisted of cultured CD8+ T cells from PBMCs, taken from culture after CMV antigen stimulation. These TCRs come from a human donor in good health (CMV status not recorded). Some clones in this sample may be carry-over from other donors' samples.

This chain joins TRBV6-6 and TRBJ2-7, with 10 positions matching TRBD2. The germline CDR1 and CDR2 sequences are MNHNY and SVGAGI (reference sequence). The CDR3 has 16 amino acids. The J segment lost 3 bases and the V segment lost 0 bases, leaving 5 bases of the junction unmatched. The CDR3 sequence: CASSYSTLAGDYEQYV. The CDR3 DNA is TGTGCCAGCAGTTACTCGACCCTAGCGGGGGACTACGAGCAGTACGTC.

The chain is built from TRBV6-2 or TRBV6-3 and TRBJ1-3; D is ambiguous. This CDR3 spans 17 amino acids. Trimming took 2 bases from V and 5 from J, leaving 19 bases between them. Germline assignment: CDR1 MNHEY and CDR2 SVGEGT. The DNA for the CDR3 is TGTGCCAGCAGTTACCGTTCGTCCTTACCGGATAGAAACACCATATATTTT. Protein sequence: CASSYRSSLPDRNTIYF.

This clonotype was seen more than once but under ten times. The rearrangement joins TRBV29-1 to TRBJ1-2, with D possibly matching TRBD1 (5 bases). CDR1 and CDR2 (germline): SQVTM, ANQGSEA. Trimming took off 7 bases at V and 6 bases at J, with 12 bases between the two ends. This CDR3 spans 11 amino acids. Here the CDR3 DNA reads TGCAGCGCTTCTTTCAGGGATGGCTACACCTTC. The encoded protein is CSASFRDGYTF.

The chain uses TRBV6-2 or TRBV6-3 and TRBJ1-1; perhaps TRBD1 as D (5 bases). The CDR3 is made up of 11 amino acids. The V and J ends lost 8 bases and 7 bases respectively, with 11 bases between them. Germline-derived CDR1 and CDR2 are MNHEY and SVGEGT. The CDR3 is CASLRGGEAFF. For the CDR3, the DNA is TGTGCCAGCCTTAGGGGTGGTGAAGCTTTCTTT.

The chain is built from TRBV7-6 and TRBJ2-5, with TRBD1 matching over 7 bases. Losses at the gene ends were 3 bases for V and 1 base for J; bases not matched to a gene: 5. Germline CDR1 reads SGHVS; CDR2 reads FNYEAQ. The CDR3 is 15 residues long. The CDR3 protein is CASSFIQGTQETQYF. The CDR3, as DNA: TGTGCCAGCAGCTTTATACAGGGGACCCAAGAGACCCAGTACTTC.

This chain connects TRBV7-9 to TRBJ1-1; the match to TRBD1 covers 8 bases. Germline V lookup: CDR1 SEHNR, CDR2 FQNEAQ (reference sequence). The CDR3 is made up of 14 amino acids. Germline trimming cut 3 bases from V and 10 bases from J; bases unmatched to any gene: 10. CDR3 sequence (DNA): TGTGCCAGCAGCTTGCCCGGGACAGGCCCTGGAGCTTTCTTT. It encodes CASSLPGTGPGAFF.

V is TRBV20-1 and J is TRBJ2-3; TRBD2 agrees at 9 bases. Germline V gene sequence: CDR1 DFQATT, CDR2 SNEGSKA (reference sequence). The CDR3 totals 14 residues. V dropped 5 bases and J dropped 4; count of bases not matched to a gene: 7. CDR3 amino acids: CSAWRGGQADTQYF. In DNA, the CDR3 is TGCAGTGCTTGGCGGGGGGGCCAAGCAGATACGCAGTATTTT.

The chain links TRBV27 to TRBJ2-3, with 14 bases fitting TRBD2. The length of the CDR3 is 16 residues. Germline V gene data show CDR1 as MNHEY and CDR2 as SMNVEV (reference sequence). V shed 6 bases, J shed 2 bases, and the junction held 4 bases outside the gene matches. CDR3 bases: TGTGCCAGCAGCCGACTAGCGGGGGGGATCACAGATACGCAGTATTTT. Encoded protein: CASSRLAGGITDTQYF.

In DNA, the CDR3 is TGTGCCACCAGCAGAGAGGGGACCTATCAGCCCCAGCATTTT. This sequence encodes CATSREGTYQPQHF. The V call is TRBV15, the J call TRBJ1-5, with D perhaps TRBD1 (5 bases). Looked up from germline, CDR1 is LNHNV and CDR2 is YYDKDF (reference sequence). Trimming cost V 0 bases and J 5 bases, with 8 bases left between them. This CDR3 contains 14 residues. Filled out from reference TRBV15 and TRBJ1-5, the complete variable domain reads DAMVIQNPRYQVTQFGKPVTLSCSQTLNHNVMYWYQQKSSQAPKLLFHYYDKDFNNEADTPDNFQSRRPNTSFCFLDIRSPGLGDTAMYLCATSREGTYQPQHFGDGTRLSIL.

This clonotype was counted at least ten times. This chain joins TRBV12-3 or TRBV12-4 and TRBJ2-2, with D uncertain. The CDR3 is made up of 11 amino acids. V was pared by 7 bases and J by 4 bases, with 4 bases between. The chain's CDR3 is CASTTTGELFF. The CDR3 DNA sequence: TGTGCCAGCACTACCACCGGGGAGCTGTTTTTT.

This clonotype was seen a few times. V and J are TRBV11-3 and TRBJ2-5; D is tentatively TRBD1 or TRBD2 (6 bases each). The CDR3 consists of 18 residues. From germline, CDR1 is SGHNT and CDR2 YENEEA. Trimming removed 5 bases at V and 1 base at J, with 23 bases between. The CDR3 nucleotides read TGTGCCAGCAGCCAGTACAGGGAGAGGGGGGCCTTCCAAGAGACCCAGTACTTC. This encodes CASSQYRERGAFQETQYF.

In its sample, this clonotype was seen a few times. This chain joins TRBV7-9 and TRBJ2-1; D not certain. Germline loops: CDR1 SEHNR, CDR2 FQNEAQ (reference sequence). The ends were cut back, 5 bases at V and 4 bases at J, with 15 bases in the middle. The CDR3 consists of 15 residues. The CDR3 bases are TGTGCCAGCAGCCCTCGAAAGGGTTTGTACAATGAGCAGTTCTTC. Residues: CASSPRKGLYNEQFF.

V usage is TRBV20-1 and J usage is TRBJ2-5, with 7 bases matching TRBD2. This CDR3 spans 11 amino acids. Germline V gene sequence: CDR1 DFQATT, CDR2 SNEGSKA (reference sequence). The CDR3 nucleotides read TGCAGGGGGGGGAGGTTTGAGACCCAGTACTTC. This encodes CRGGRFETQYF.

This clonotype appeared a few times. The J gene is TRBJ2-1, the V gene TRBV7-6; 11 bases fit TRBD1. CDR1 SGHVS and CDR2 FNYEAQ come from the germline V gene. This CDR3 is 16 amino acids long. The V and J ends lost 1 base and 8 bases, in that order; junction bases with no gene match: 7. The CDR3 here is CASSLGYRTGGDEQFF. The CDR3 DNA follows: TGTGCCAGCAGCTTAGGTTACAGGACAGGGGGCGATGAGCAGTTCTTC.

The rearrangement uses TRBV2 and TRBJ2-5; TRBD2 might be the D (7 bases). CDR1 is SNHLY, CDR2 FYNNEI, per germline. This CDR3 contains 16 residues. Trimming stripped 1 base from V and 7 bases from J, with 19 bases between. The CDR3 sequence is CASSEEVWGGQRTQYF. Here the CDR3 DNA reads TGTGCCAGCAGTGAAGAGGTTTGGGGGGGCCAGAGGACCCAGTACTTC.

This clonotype was counted between two and nine times. The J gene is TRBJ2-3, the V gene TRBV6-1; no definite D call. V lost 2 bases and J lost 0, with 12 bases in between. This CDR3 is built from 16 residues. CDR1 is MNHNS, CDR2 SASEGT, per germline. This CDR3 reads CASSERVDSSTDTQYF. As DNA, the CDR3 is TGTGCCAGCAGTGAAAGAGTAGATAGTAGCACAGATACGCAGTATTTT.

The sample holds a few counts of this clonotype. This chain links TRBV6-2 or TRBV6-3 with TRBJ2-5; 7 nucleotides agree with TRBD1. V lost 4 bases, J lost 5 bases, and 7 bases stayed unmatched. This CDR3 region has 14 residues. The germline CDR1 and CDR2 sequences are MNHEY and SVGEGT. CDR3 in amino acids: CASSLQGSSETQYF. The CDR3 region has the DNA TGTGCCAGCAGTTTACAGGGGAGTAGCGAGACCCAGTACTTC.

The chain recombines TRBV5-5 with TRBJ2-1, with a tentative D call TRBD2 (5 bases). Germline CDR1 reads SGHKS; CDR2 reads YYEKEE (reference sequence). The germline V and J ends were trimmed by 2 bases and 9 bases, with 6 bases remaining between them. This CDR3 spans 11 amino acids. CDR3 DNA sequence: TGTGCCAGCAGCTTTGCGGGTGAGCAGTTCTTC. It yields the protein CASSFAGEQFF.

This clonotype was observed once. A read error may account for a junction end that differs from germline. The chain joins TRBV15 to TRBJ1-4, with 10 bases aligning to TRBD1. CDR1 is LNHNV and CDR2 is YYDKDF in the germline V gene (reference sequence). CDR3 length equals 14 residues. The CDR3 DNA is TGTGTCACCAGCAGCGGGACAGGGGACGAAAAACTGTTTTTT. Protein: CVTSSGTGDEKLFF.

The sample holds a few counts of this clonotype. The chain recombines TRBV12-3 or TRBV12-4 with TRBJ1-2, with D perhaps matching TRBD1 (6 bases). The germline V and J ends were trimmed by 5 bases and 7 bases, with 17 bases remaining between them. This CDR3 region has 14 residues. CDR3 nucleotide sequence: TGTGCCAGCAGTCCCCACCGGGGGCGCTTTGGCTACACCTTC. This translates into CASSPHRGRFGYTF.

This rearrangement joins TRBV29-1 to TRBJ2-7; 10 bases agree with TRBD2. The CDR3 loop spans 12 amino acids. CDR1 and CDR2 (germline): SQVTM, ANQGSEA. V gave up 6 bases and J gave up 6 bases; unmatched junction bases: 5. The CDR3 DNA follows: TGCAGCGTGACTGGGACTAGCGCCGAGCAGTACTTC. Amino acids: CSVTGTSAEQYF.